The 26 T cell receptor beta chains reported below all come from one sample, sequenced in a study of T cells in Graves' hyperthyroidism and ophthalmopathy. RNA transcripts gave rise to amplified TCR beta CDR3 regions. A set of HTBI primers served as the primers for a first-round RT-PCR of the TCR CDR3. Each CDR3 protein gets one entry after TCRdb re-called the multiplex PCR reads with MiXCR. This table has 550,000 to 600,000 distinct CDR3 sequences, 13% to 15% appearing once. Sequenced: blood. Receptor source: a young woman with Graves' ophthalmopathy.

A few counts support this clonotype. The rearrangement uses TRBV9 and TRBJ2-1; 7 nucleotides match TRBD2. The trim removed 0 bases at V and 4 bases at J, leaving 7 bases unmatched. The CDR3 runs 16 residues. Germline values: CDR1 SGDLS, CDR2 YYNGEE. CDR3 DNA sequence: TGTGCCAGCAGCGTAGATGGCGGGAGCTTTTACAATGAGCAGTTCTTC. This gives the protein CASSVDGGSFYNEQFF. Complete variable domain (other parts from reference TRBV9 and TRBJ2-1): DSGVTQTPKHLITATGQRVTLRCSPRSGDLSVYWYQQSLDQGLQFLIQYYNGEERAKGNILERFSAQQFPDLHSELNLSSLELGDSALYFCASSVDGGSFYNEQFFGPGTRLTVL.

This clonotype was counted ten times or more. The CDR3 is CASGPGQVRGDTQYF. CDR3 DNA: TGTGCTAGTGGTCCCGGACAGGTCCGGGGAGATACGCAGTATTTT. This chain joins TRBV12-5 and TRBJ2-3, with 7 bases that match TRBD1. CDR1 and CDR2 (germline): LGHNT, FRNRAP. The CDR3 is 15 amino acids. J was trimmed by 5 bases and V by 5 bases; bases with no gene match: 10.

This clonotype was counted only a few times. This chain uses TRBV25-1 with TRBJ2-5; TRBD2 aligns across 12 bases. The CDR3 length is 14 residues. V was pared by 6 bases and J by 4 bases, with 3 bases of the junction left unmatched. Germline CDR1 MGHDK, CDR2 SYGVNS. CDR3: CASSRLAGVETQYF. In DNA form, the CDR3 reads TGTGCCAGCAGCCGACTAGCGGGAGTAGAGACCCAGTACTTC.

The table lists this clonotype with many counts. The CDR3 coding sequence is TGTGCCAGCAGTTACTCGGAAACCGCAGTGATTATGAACACTGAAGCTTTCTTT. This codes for CASSYSETAVIMNTEAFF. The chain has TRBV6-2 or TRBV6-3 and TRBJ1-1; unclear D gene. V lost 0 bases and J lost 0, with 17 bases in between. CDR1 MNHEY and CDR2 SVGEGT come from the germline V gene. The CDR3 extends over 18 amino acids.

This clonotype was found a few times. The V gene is TRBV29-1, the J gene TRBJ2-4; 8 nucleotides align to TRBD2. Germline CDR1 SQVTM, CDR2 ANQGSEA. With V trimmed by 5 bases and J by 10 bases, 7 bases remained unmatched. The CDR3 contains 12 residues. CDR3 sequence reads: CSVPAGGGIQYF. In DNA, the CDR3 is TGCAGCGTTCCCGCCGGGGGGGGTATTCAGTACTTC.

In this sample, this clonotype turned up many times. V is TRBV6-6 and J is TRBJ2-1; 7 bases are a match to TRBD1. Germline lookup yields CDR1 MNHNY and CDR2 SVGAGI (reference sequence). The trim removed 0 bases at V and 10 bases at J, leaving 9 bases unmatched. The CDR3 consists of 15 residues. CDR3: CASSYSYQGVGEQFF. In nucleotides, the CDR3 is TGTGCCAGCAGTTACTCGTATCAGGGGGTGGGGGAGCAGTTCTTC.

This chain uses TRBV5-8 with TRBJ1-6; weak D call: TRBD1 (6 bases). V lost 7 bases to trimming and J lost 9 bases, with 23 bases between them. Germline V CDR1 and CDR2: SGHTS, YDEGEE. This CDR3 is built from 16 residues. The CDR3 loop is CASASDTGIGSSPLHF. CDR3 sequence (DNA): TGTGCCAGCGCTTCGGATACAGGGATCGGGAGTTCACCCCTCCACTTT.

Ten or more counts support this clonotype. This rearrangement joins TRBV5-1 to TRBJ2-7; 8 nucleotides line up with TRBD2. Germline CDR1 and CDR2: SGHRS and YFSETQ. Trimming at V came to 2 bases and at J to 2 bases, leaving 24 bases not matched to a gene. The CDR3 consists of 21 residues. DNA of the CDR3: TGCGCCAGCAGCTTACCCTTCAGGAGGAAGCGGGAGTCACCGCTCCCCTACGAGCAGTACTTC. As protein: CASSLPFRRKRESPLPYEQYF.

J is TRBJ2-7 and V is TRBV14, with D uncertain. CDR1 and CDR2 from the germline V gene are SGHDN and FVKESK. Deletions cut 3 bases from V and 3 bases from J, with 15 bases between. The CDR3 has 15 amino acids. The CDR3 DNA reads TGTGCCAGCAGCCAGCGGCTTCATCCCTTCTACGAGCAGTACTTC. It is translated as CASSQRLHPFYEQYF. Filled out from reference TRBV14 and TRBJ2-7, the complete variable domain reads EAGVTQFPSHSVIEKGQTVTLRCDPISGHDNLYWYRRVMGKEIKFLLHFVKESKQDESGMPNNRFLAERTGGTYSTLKVQPAELEDSGVYFCASSQRLHPFYEQYFGPGTRLTVT.

This clonotype was seen repeatedly, ten times or more. The chain joins TRBV29-1 to TRBJ2-7; the match to TRBD2 covers 8 bases. The CDR3 runs 13 residues. V was pared by 4 bases and J by 4 bases, with 6 bases of the junction left unmatched. Germline-derived CDR1 and CDR2 are SQVTM and ANQGSEA. The CDR3 sequence is CSVGGGRKYEQYF. The DNA of the CDR3 is TGCAGCGTTGGAGGCGGGAGGAAATACGAGCAGTACTTC.

This clonotype was counted many times. The rearrangement joins TRBV27 to TRBJ1-6; 8 bases are shared with TRBD1. CDR3 length: 15 residues. Germline CDR1 is MNHEY and CDR2 is SMNVEV (reference sequence). Trimming at V came to 5 bases and at J to 10 bases, leaving 10 bases not matched to a gene. CDR3 in DNA: TGTGCCAGCAGTGGACAGGGTGGACTAAGATCACCCCTCCACTTT. It specifies CASSGQGGLRSPLHF.

The V call is TRBV18, the J call TRBJ1-1; perhaps TRBD1 as D (6 bases). CDR3 length equals 16 residues. V was shortened by 1 base and J by 1 base, with 13 bases between the two germline ends. Germline CDR1 and CDR2: KGHSH and LQKENI. In DNA, the CDR3 is TGTGCCAGCTCACCACGGGGGGCAGGGCAGAACACTGAAGCTTTCTTT. Residues: CASSPRGAGQNTEAFF. The full variable domain, its missing parts supplied by reference TRBV18 and TRBJ1-1, is NAGVMQNPRHLVRRRGQEARLRCSPMKGHSHVYWYRQLPEEGLKFMVYLQKENIIDESGMPKERFSAEFPKEGPSILRIQQVVRGDSAAYFCASSPRGAGQNTEAFFGQGTRLTVV.

This clonotype has ten or more counts. CDR3: CASSEERTVETQYF. In DNA, the CDR3 is TGTGCCAGCAGTGAAGAGCGTACGGTGGAGACCCAGTACTTC. V usage is TRBV2 and J usage is TRBJ2-5; D is unclear. The CDR3 is made up of 14 amino acids. V lost 1 base to trimming and J lost 5 bases, with 11 bases between them. Germline V gene sequence: CDR1 SNHLY, CDR2 FYNNEI.

This clonotype has ten or more counts. V gene TRBV5-1 combines with J gene TRBJ2-1; D is uncertain. Germline values: CDR1 SGHRS, CDR2 YFSETQ. The length of the CDR3 is 14 residues. Between the trimmed V and J ends, which lost 0 bases and 6 bases, there was a span of 10 bases. The CDR3 nucleotides read TGCGCCAGCAGCTTGGGCCCGCCTACCAATGAGCAGTTCTTC. Protein: CASSLGPPTNEQFF.

This clonotype occurred many times. The chain carries TRBV7-8 and TRBJ2-7; 13 bases map to TRBD2. J was trimmed by 4 bases and V by 2 bases; bases with no gene match: 5. Germline values: CDR1 SGHVS, CDR2 FQNEAQ. CDR3 length: 16 amino acids. The CDR3 DNA sequence: TGTGCCAGCAGCTTAAGGCGACTAGCGGGAGGATACGAGCAGTACTTC. Translating gives CASSLRRLAGGYEQYF.

This clonotype appeared many times. The V call is TRBV27, the J call TRBJ2-5, with 9 bases aligning to TRBD1. From germline, CDR1 is MNHEY and CDR2 SMNVEV (reference sequence). V trimming: 5 bases; J trimming: 5 bases; junction bases outside the gene matches: 15. The CDR3 consists of 17 residues. The DNA for the CDR3 is TGTGCCAGCAGTCCCCGGAGGGACAGGGAAGGGCGGGAGACCCAGTACTTC. Amino acid sequence: CASSPRRDREGRETQYF.

There are many counts of this clonotype. The CDR3 is CASSLRRVMNTEAFF. CDR3 coding DNA: TGTGCCAGCAGTTTAAGGCGGGTAATGAACACTGAAGCTTTCTTT. The chain employs TRBV28 and TRBJ1-1; D is uncertain. The germline V and J ends were trimmed by 2 bases and 0 bases, with 10 bases remaining between them. CDR1 MDHEN and CDR2 SYDVKM come from the germline V gene. CDR3 length: 15 residues.

This clonotype has at least ten counts. The rearrangement links TRBV12-3 or TRBV12-4 to TRBJ2-5; 8 nucleotides match TRBD1. V shed 2 bases, J shed 5 bases, and the junction held 4 bases outside the gene matches. The CDR3 runs 14 residues. The CDR3 sequence: CASSLRTGRETQYF. The CDR3 DNA is TGTGCCAGCAGTTTACGGACAGGGCGGGAGACCCAGTACTTC.

V is TRBV19 and J is TRBJ1-6; the match to TRBD1 covers 7 bases. V trimming: 6 bases; J trimming: 9 bases; junction bases outside the gene matches: 8. In germline, CDR1 is LNHDA, CDR2 SQIVND (reference sequence). This CDR3 contains 14 residues. The CDR3, as DNA: TGTGCCAGTAGGGGTACAGGGGAGGCTTCACCCCTCCACTTT. Protein: CASRGTGEASPLHF.

This clonotype was observed at least ten times. The chain combines TRBV10-3 with TRBJ2-1; TRBD1 aligns across 7 bases. Germline CDR1 ENHRY, CDR2 SYGVKD. V dropped 7 bases and J dropped 10; count of bases not matched to a gene: 10. This CDR3 has 13 amino acids. Written as DNA, the CDR3 is TGTGCCATCACCTTCGACAGGGTTGGAGAGCAGTTCTTC. Protein product: CAITFDRVGEQFF.

This clonotype was seen at least ten times. The chain recombines TRBV30 with TRBJ1-6; D unresolved. This CDR3 comprises 14 residues. CDR1 and CDR2 (germline): GTSNPN, SVGIG (reference sequence). Trimming shortened V by 1 base and J by 5 bases, and 9 bases separated the two germline ends. The CDR3 loop is CAWSAISHNSPLHF. CDR3 nucleotide sequence: TGTGCCTGGAGTGCCATTAGCCATAATTCACCCCTCCACTTT.

This chain links TRBV6-1 with TRBJ1-3; the D is unclear. Germline CDR1 is MNHNS and CDR2 is SASEGT. Trimming took off 3 bases at V and 8 bases at J, with 17 bases between the two ends. The CDR3 spans 15 residues. CDR3 residues: CASSENRELGHTIYF. The CDR3 DNA follows: TGTGCCAGCAGTGAGAATCGGGAATTAGGACACACCATATATTTT.

This clonotype was counted a few times. This chain uses TRBV6-5 with TRBJ2-3; D remains unclear. Germline CDR1 and CDR2: MNHEY and SVGAGI. Trimming took 2 bases from V and 6 from J, leaving 9 bases between them. The CDR3 sequence is 13 residues long. The CDR3 protein is CASSYGHGDTQYF. The DNA for the CDR3 is TGTGCCAGCAGTTACGGGCACGGGGATACGCAGTATTTT.

This chain uses TRBV10-3 with TRBJ1-5; 10 bases fit TRBD1. The CDR3 is made up of 15 amino acids. Germline lookup yields CDR1 ENHRY and CDR2 SYGVKD. Losses at the gene ends were 2 bases for V and 2 bases for J; bases not matched to a gene: 0. This chain's CDR3 is CAISEGTGGNQPQHF. Here the CDR3 DNA reads TGTGCCATCAGTGAGGGGACAGGGGGCAATCAGCCCCAGCATTTT.

Of note for this clonotype: With a much larger clone just one base away, this may be a read error. The chain joins TRBV7-2 to TRBJ2-7; D remains ambiguous. This CDR3 is 16 amino acids long. Germline values: CDR1 SGHTA, CDR2 FQGNSA. CDR3 bases: TGTGCCAGCAGCTTAGAACGAGTTAGACCAAACTACAAGCAGTACTTC. Translation: CASSLERVRPNYKQYF.

Many counts were recorded for this clonotype. The chain carries TRBV4-1 and TRBJ2-7; possibly TRBD1 for D (6 bases). Germline CDR1 and CDR2: MGHRA and YSYEKL. The V gene lost 2 bases and the J gene lost 6 bases, with 20 bases spanning the gap. The CDR3 runs to 16 residues. The CDR3 DNA is TGCGCCAGCAGCCAACAGGGGCGTACCGGGTTTGGCGAGCAGTACTTC. Translation gives CASSQQGRTGFGEQYF.